This T cell receptor beta chain was retrieved from a study of blood T cell repertoires in COVID-19. The CDR3 consists of 16 residues. The V gene's germline CDR1 is SGDLS and CDR2 YYNGEE. V lost 3 bases, J lost 2 bases, and 14 bases lay in between. Produced via immunoSEQ multiplex PCR; TCRdb's table is partial and in-frame only. The sample consists of over 200,000 clones, 86% of them appearing once. The specimen sequenced was peripheral blood. The sequence was obtained from a man under 40 who had recovered from COVID-19. The rearrangement joins TRBV9 to TRBJ2-2; perhaps TRBD1 as D (5 bases). The CDR3 loop reads CASSAPTGLNTGELFF. The CDR3 nucleotides read TGTGCCAGCAGCGCCCCTACAGGTTTAAACACCGGGGAGCTGTTTTTT.